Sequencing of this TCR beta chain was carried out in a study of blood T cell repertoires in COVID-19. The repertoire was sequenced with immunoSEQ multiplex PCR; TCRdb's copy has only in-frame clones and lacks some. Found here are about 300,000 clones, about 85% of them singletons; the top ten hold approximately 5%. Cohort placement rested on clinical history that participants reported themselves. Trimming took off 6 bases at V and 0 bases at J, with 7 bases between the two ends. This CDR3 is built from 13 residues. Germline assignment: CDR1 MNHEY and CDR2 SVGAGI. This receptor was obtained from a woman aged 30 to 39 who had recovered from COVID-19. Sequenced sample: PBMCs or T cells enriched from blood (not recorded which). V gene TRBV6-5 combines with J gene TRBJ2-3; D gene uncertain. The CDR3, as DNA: TGTGCCAGCAGGCTATATAGCACAGATACGCAGTATTTT. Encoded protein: CASRLYSTDTQYF.